This TCR beta chain is from a study of response to subunit inactivated influenza vaccine. In TCRdb, the RT-PCR reads were re-called with MiXCR into one record per CDR3 protein. The table lists 550,000 to 600,000 distinct CDR3 sequences, 12% of them singletons. The TCR was taken from a man aged 50 to 59 who received an inactivated influenza vaccine. Sequences were derived from PBMCs from blood, sampled on the day of vaccination.

The chain's CDR3 is CASSWVGGTEAFF. In DNA, the CDR3 is TGTGCCAGCAGCTGGGTAGGCGGCACTGAAGCTTTCTTT. V usage is TRBV5-5 and J usage is TRBJ1-1; D remains ambiguous. V lost 3 bases, J lost 4 bases, and 10 bases lay in between. The CDR3 runs 13 residues. Germline CDR1 reads SGHKS; CDR2 reads YYEKEE (reference sequence).